Shown below are 32 T cell receptor beta chains from a single sample sequenced in a study of cytomegalovirus exposure and HLA in healthy donors. PCR amplification relied on 60 Vbeta primers (plus 13 Jbeta primers). Profiled with immunoSEQ multiplex PCR; TCRdb holds only in-frame clones, not every one. The ten most abundant clones cover roughly 2% of a sample with 95,000 to 150,000 clones. Sequencing input: PBMCs. These receptors originate from a man in his forties in good health and CMV-seronegative.

The CDR3 coding sequence is TGTGCCATCAGTGAGTTAGTAGGCAATCAGCCCCAGCATTTT. Its translation: CAISELVGNQPQHF. This rearrangement joins TRBV10-3 to TRBJ1-5; no firm D call. With 1 base removed from V and 2 bases from J, the gap between germline ends came to 6 bases. This CDR3 spans 14 amino acids. Germline assignment: CDR1 ENHRY and CDR2 SYGVKD.

The chain employs TRBV5-1 and TRBJ1-2, with D perhaps TRBD1 (5 bases). The germline CDR1 and CDR2 sequences are SGHRS and YFSETQ. Trimming stripped 1 base from V and 4 bases from J, with 26 bases between. The CDR3 length is 19 residues. This CDR3 reads CASSLQGLSLATSFYGYTF. CDR3 in DNA: TGCGCCAGCAGCTTGCAGGGACTTTCCCTCGCCACCAGTTTCTATGGCTACACCTTC.

V and J are TRBV5-6 and TRBJ2-1, with 11 bases fitting TRBD2. J lost 7 bases, V lost 1 base, and 4 bases had no gene match. The length of the CDR3 is 15 residues. Germline CDR1 reads SGHDT; CDR2 reads YYEEEE. The CDR3 sequence is CASSLRTSGRNEQFF. The CDR3 DNA reads as TGTGCCAGCAGCTTGCGAACTAGCGGGAGAAATGAGCAGTTCTTC. Together with reference TRBV5-6 and TRBJ2-1, the CDR3 gives the full variable domain: DAGVTQSPTHLIKTRGQQVTLRCSPKSGHDTVSWYQQALGQGPQFIFQYYEEEERQRGNFPDRFSGHQFPNYSSELNVNALLLGDSALYLCASSLRTSGRNEQFFGPGTRLTVL.

About this clone itself: The junction shows a germline mismatch at one end, possibly a read error. J is TRBJ1-2 and V is TRBV6-5; no reliable D call. The CDR3 runs to 12 residues. CDR1 and CDR2 (germline): MNHEY, SVGAGI. CDR3 coding DNA: TGTGCCAGCACAAAAGGGCCTGGAGGGTGGGTCTTC. This sequence encodes CASTKGPGGWVF.

The rearrangement links TRBV5-1 to TRBJ2-3, with TRBD2 matching 12 bases. J gave up 6 bases and V 3 bases, and 11 bases lay outside the gene matches. Germline lookup yields CDR1 SGHRS and CDR2 YFSETQ. This CDR3 region has 17 residues. DNA of the CDR3: TGCGCCAGCAGCTCCCTCCTAGCGGGAGGGTCCAGGGATACGCAGTATTTT. Translating it yields CASSSLLAGGSRDTQYF.

V is TRBV9 and J is TRBJ2-3; D perhaps matches TRBD2 (6 bases). This CDR3 has 16 amino acids. Trimming took 6 bases from V and 3 from J, leaving 20 bases between them. From germline, CDR1 is SGDLS and CDR2 YYNGEE. The chain's CDR3 is CASKGIHGRGTDTQYF. The CDR3 DNA follows: TGTGCCAGCAAGGGAATACACGGGAGAGGGACAGATACGCAGTATTTT.

The gene calls are TRBV19 and TRBJ2-7, with 9 bases fitting TRBD2. This CDR3 has 14 amino acids. Looked up from germline, CDR1 is LNHDA and CDR2 is SQIVND (reference sequence). J gave up 4 bases and V 3 bases, and 4 bases lay outside the gene matches. CDR3 sequence reads: CASSIIAGAYEQYF. CDR3 DNA: TGTGCCAGTAGTATTATAGCGGGAGCTTACGAGCAGTACTTC.

The genes are TRBV21-1 and TRBJ1-5; the D call in the table, TRBD1, was not verified against the DNA. TRBV21-1 is labeled a pseudogene. This CDR3 is built from 18 residues. The chain's CDR3 is CASSKRSGGAGSNQPQHF. The DNA for the CDR3 is TGTGCCAGCAGCAAACGATCAGGGGGCGCCGGTAGCAATCAGCCCCAGCATTTT.

The rearrangement links TRBV6-5 to TRBJ2-1; D is perhaps TRBD1 (5 bases). V dropped 5 bases and J dropped 0 bases, with 11 bases sitting between them. The CDR3 spans 15 residues. Germline CDR1 MNHEY, CDR2 SVGAGI. This chain's CDR3 is CASSLGRSSYNEQFF. The DNA for the CDR3 is TGTGCCAGCAGTCTGGGGCGGAGCTCCTACAATGAGCAGTTCTTC.

J is TRBJ2-5 and V is TRBV6-5; 7 nucleotides agree with TRBD2. Germline trimming cut 2 bases from V and 5 bases from J; bases unmatched to any gene: 5. There are 14 residues in the CDR3. The germline V gene has CDR1 MNHEY and CDR2 SVGAGI. Here the CDR3 reads CASSYLAVRETQYF. The CDR3 nucleotides read TGTGCCAGCAGTTACCTAGCGGTTCGGGAGACCCAGTACTTC.

The chain has TRBV28 and TRBJ2-1; D remains unclear. Trimming shortened V by 4 bases and J by 8 bases, and 6 bases separated the two germline ends. CDR1 is MDHEN and CDR2 is SYDVKM in the germline V gene. The CDR3 covers 11 residues. The CDR3 sequence is CASSSEDEQFF. CDR3 coding DNA: TGTGCCAGCAGTTCAGAGGATGAGCAGTTCTTC.

V usage is TRBV11-2 and J usage is TRBJ2-5; 13 positions agree with TRBD2. The CDR3 consists of 18 residues. CDR1 is SGHAT, CDR2 FQNNGV, per germline. Germline trimming cut 5 bases from V and 2 bases from J; bases unmatched to any gene: 11. CDR3 nucleotide sequence: TGTGCCAGCAGCGCCCAGGGACTAGCGGGGAGAAGTCAAGAGACCCAGTACTTC. This translates into CASSAQGLAGRSQETQYF.

This chain connects TRBV5-4 to TRBJ2-3; no clear D gene. Trimming cost V 4 bases and J 2 bases, with 5 bases left between them. The CDR3 covers 12 residues. Germline CDR1 is SGHNT and CDR2 is YYREEE (reference sequence). CDR3 region: CASSPNTDTQYF. The CDR3 coding sequence is TGTGCCAGCAGCCCAAACACAGATACGCAGTATTTT.

This chain uses TRBV11-3 with TRBJ2-7; 10 bases fit TRBD2. Germline V gene lookup returns CDR1 SGHNT and CDR2 YENEEA. The CDR3 sequence is 15 residues long. With 4 bases clipped from V and 6 bases from J, the junction kept 9 bases outside the gene matches. CDR3 nucleotide sequence: TGTGCCAGCAGCTCCCGGACTAGCGGAAGTGGCGAGCAGTACTTC. Its protein is CASSSRTSGSGEQYF.

CDR3 DNA sequence: TGTGCCAGCAGTTTAGGTTCGAGGGTCAAACTGTTTTTT. Protein product: CASSLGSRVKLFF. The chain couples TRBV27 to TRBJ1-4; D remains ambiguous. The V gene lost 2 bases and the J gene lost 11 bases, with 12 bases spanning the gap. The length of the CDR3 is 13 residues. Germline V CDR1 and CDR2: MNHEY, SMNVEV (reference sequence).

The chain employs TRBV6-5 and TRBJ2-7; D remains ambiguous. From germline, CDR1 is MNHEY and CDR2 SVGAGI. The CDR3 runs to 15 residues. The germline V and J ends were trimmed by 0 bases and 1 base, with 10 bases remaining between them. CDR3 sequence: CASSYSRGTSYEQYF. The CDR3 bases are TGTGCCAGCAGTTACTCGAGAGGAACGTCCTACGAGCAGTACTTC.

V and J are TRBV10-3 and TRBJ1-1; tentative D call: TRBD1 (5 bases). Per the germline V gene, CDR1 is ENHRY and CDR2 is SYGVKD. The CDR3 is 15 residues long. Trimming left V 8 bases short and J 1 base short, with 17 bases between. CDR3 sequence reads: CAIRGYGTSNTEAFF. Written as DNA, the CDR3 is TGTGCCATCCGGGGTTACGGGACTTCGAACACTGAAGCTTTCTTT.

V gene TRBV11-2 combines with J gene TRBJ2-7; the D is unclear. This CDR3 is 18 amino acids long. V was pared by 1 base and J by 1 base, with 20 bases between. Germline V gene data show CDR1 as SGHAT and CDR2 as FQNNGV. CDR3 nucleotides: TGTGCCAGCAGCTTAGTGGGTAGTAGGAGACTCCTTTCCTACGAGCAGTACTTC. Translated, it gives CASSLVGSRRLLSYEQYF. The variable domain in full, completed from reference TRBV11-2 and TRBJ2-7, reads EAGVAQSPRYKIIEKRQSVAFWCNPISGHATLYWYQQILGQGPKLLIQFQNNGVVDDSQLPKDRFSAERLKGVDSTLKIQPAKLEDSAVYLCASSLVGSRRLLSYEQYFGPGTRLTVT.

The rearrangement joins TRBV5-4 to TRBJ2-3, with TRBD1 matching 9 bases. The CDR3 runs 16 residues. In germline, CDR1 is SGHNT, CDR2 YYREEE (reference sequence). Trimming cost V 0 bases and J 5 bases; bases outside gene matches: 7. The CDR3 DNA follows: TGTGCCAGCAGCTTGGGAGGACAGGGGAGCCGAGATACGCAGTATTTT. The encoded protein is CASSLGGQGSRDTQYF.

The chain is built from TRBV10-1 and TRBJ2-1; no clear D. CDR1 and CDR2 (germline): WNHNN, SYGVQD (reference sequence). The V gene lost 2 bases and the J gene lost 5 bases, with 10 bases spanning the gap. This CDR3 spans 14 amino acids. The CDR3 loop is CASSESVADNEQFF. In DNA form, the CDR3 reads TGCGCCAGCAGTGAGAGCGTGGCGGACAATGAGCAGTTCTTC.

The gene calls are TRBV11-3 and TRBJ2-2; D ambiguous. The CDR3 covers 16 residues. Germline lookup yields CDR1 SGHNT and CDR2 YENEEA. V was pared by 2 bases and J by 0 bases, with 10 bases between. CDR3 protein: CASSLRNRANTGELFF. CDR3 DNA: TGTGCCAGCAGCTTAAGAAACAGAGCGAACACCGGGGAGCTGTTTTTT.

This sequence joins TRBV5-1 and TRBJ1-3; 9 bases are a match to TRBD1. J lost 2 bases, V lost 4 bases, and 4 bases had no gene match. The CDR3 totals 15 residues. CDR1 and CDR2 from the germline V gene are SGHRS and YFSETQ. CDR3 residues: CASSPDRGTGNTIYF. The CDR3 DNA sequence: TGCGCCAGCAGCCCGGACAGGGGAACTGGAAACACCATATATTTT. Using reference TRBV5-1 and TRBJ1-3 for the parts outside the CDR3, the full variable domain is KAGVTQTPRYLIKTRGQQVTLSCSPISGHRSVSWYQQTPGQGLQFLFEYFSETQRNKGNFPGRFSGRQFSNSRSEMNVSTLELGDSALYLCASSPDRGTGNTIYFGEGSWLTVV.

This chain uses TRBV7-2 with TRBJ2-1, with 8 positions matching TRBD2. Germline trimming cut 2 bases from V and 6 bases from J; bases unmatched to any gene: 9. Germline CDR1 and CDR2: SGHTA and FQGNSA. The CDR3 totals 16 residues. CDR3 residues: CASSLWQAGVGNEQFF. In nucleotides, the CDR3 is TGTGCCAGCAGCTTATGGCAAGCGGGAGTGGGCAATGAGCAGTTCTTC. Complete variable domain (other parts from reference TRBV7-2 and TRBJ2-1): GAGVSQSPSNKVTEKGKDVELRCDPISGHTALYWYRQSLGQGLEFLIYFQGNSAPDKSGLPSDRFSAERTGGSVSTLTIQRTQQEDSAVYLCASSLWQAGVGNEQFFGPGTRLTVL.

The chain couples TRBV19 to TRBJ1-5; TRBD1 aligns across 8 bases. CDR3 length: 16 residues. From germline, CDR1 is LNHDA and CDR2 SQIVND (reference sequence). Unmatched junction bases numbered 13, after V lost 5 bases and J lost 7 bases. CDR3 coding DNA: TGTGCCAGTAGTCTCCGAACGACAGGGGTCGGACAGCCCCAGCATTTT. Translation: CASSLRTTGVGQPQHF.

The J gene is TRBJ2-3, the V gene TRBV27, with 14 bases matching TRBD2. The CDR3 sequence is 17 residues long. Germline loops: CDR1 MNHEY, CDR2 SMNVEV (reference sequence). Unmatched junction bases numbered 4, after V lost 3 bases and J lost 2 bases. The CDR3: CASSFGTSGSYTDTQYF. CDR3 coding DNA: TGTGCCAGCAGTTTCGGGACTAGCGGGAGTTACACAGATACGCAGTATTTT.

The gene calls are TRBV7-6 and TRBJ2-7; TRBD1 matches at 7 bases. Trimming removed 5 bases from V and 0 bases from J; junction bases left unmatched: 7. This CDR3 region has 15 residues. Germline V gives CDR1 SGHVS, CDR2 FNYEAQ. The CDR3 region is CASSRGAGGSYEQYF. The CDR3 nucleotides are TGTGCCAGCAGCCGTGGGGCAGGGGGCTCCTACGAGCAGTACTTC. The full variable domain, in which reference TRBV7-6 and TRBJ2-7 provide the parts outside the CDR3, is GAGVSQSPRYKVTKRGQDVALRCDPISGHVSLYWYRQALGQGPEFLTYFNYEAQQDKSGLPNDRFSAERPEGSISTLTIQRTEQRDSAMYRCASSRGAGGSYEQYFGPGTRLTVT.

The CDR3 loop is CAWTGGYEQYF. CDR3 DNA: TGTGCCTGGACCGGCGGCTACGAGCAGTACTTC. V and J are TRBV30 and TRBJ2-7; no firm D call. The CDR3 extends over 11 amino acids. Trimming removed 4 bases from V and 3 bases from J, with 7 bases in between. Germline loops: CDR1 GTSNPN, CDR2 SVGIG (reference sequence).

J is TRBJ2-3 and V is TRBV15; 13 positions agree with TRBD2. Germline V gene lookup returns CDR1 LNHNV and CDR2 YYDKDF (reference sequence). This CDR3 spans 19 amino acids. V gave up 5 bases and J gave up 6 bases; unmatched junction bases: 17. The CDR3, as DNA: TGTGCCACCAGCCCGCGTCCCCAAGGACTAGCGGGAGCGTCCGATACGCAGTATTTT. Translated, it gives CATSPRPQGLAGASDTQYF.

CDR3 sequence reads: CASSLFGTANEKLFF. The DNA for the CDR3 is TGTGCCAGCAGTTTATTTGGGACAGCCAATGAAAAACTGTTTTTT. The rearrangement uses TRBV27 and TRBJ1-4, with TRBD1 matching 7 bases. V shed 1 base and J 5 bases; nucleotides not matched to a gene: 4. Germline CDR1 MNHEY, CDR2 SMNVEV (reference sequence). This CDR3 has 15 residues.

The J gene is TRBJ2-5, the V gene TRBV28; the match to TRBD2 covers 9 bases. The CDR3 contains 18 residues. The V segment lost 3 bases and the J segment 5 bases; nucleotides outside the gene matches: 16. Per the germline V gene, CDR1 is MDHEN and CDR2 is SYDVKM. CDR3 residues: CASSFPRREGTGRETQYF. CDR3 in DNA: TGTGCCAGCAGTTTTCCCCGGCGGGAGGGCACGGGGAGGGAGACCCAGTACTTC.

The J gene is TRBJ2-3, the V gene TRBV7-6; 9 bases map to TRBD1. Germline V gene data show CDR1 as SGHVS and CDR2 as FNYEAQ. The junction had 4 bases not matched to a gene; V was cut back by 3 bases and J by 3 bases. This CDR3 has 15 amino acids. The CDR3: CASSFKGQGTDTQYF. In nucleotides, the CDR3 is TGTGCCAGCAGCTTTAAAGGACAGGGGACAGATACGCAGTATTTT.

The rearrangement joins TRBV28 to TRBJ1-4, with a tentative D call TRBD1 (5 bases). Trimming left V 1 base short and J 4 bases short, with 13 bases between. Germline-derived CDR1 and CDR2 are MDHEN and SYDVKM. The CDR3 sequence is 16 residues long. The CDR3 sequence: CASSLFGEGRNEKLFF. As DNA, the CDR3 is TGTGCCAGCAGTTTATTTGGGGAGGGGCGTAATGAAAAACTGTTTTTT.